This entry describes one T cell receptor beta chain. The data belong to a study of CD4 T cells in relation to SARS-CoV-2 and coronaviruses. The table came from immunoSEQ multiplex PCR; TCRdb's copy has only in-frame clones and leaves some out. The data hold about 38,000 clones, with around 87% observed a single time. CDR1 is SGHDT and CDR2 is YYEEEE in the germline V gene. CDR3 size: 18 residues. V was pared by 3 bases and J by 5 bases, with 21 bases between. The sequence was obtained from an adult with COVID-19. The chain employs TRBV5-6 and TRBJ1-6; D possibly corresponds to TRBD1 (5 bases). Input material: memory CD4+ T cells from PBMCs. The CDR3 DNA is TGTGCCAGCAGCTCGCTCGCTATGTACGGGACGGATAATTCACCCCTCCACTTT. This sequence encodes CASSSLAMYGTDNSPLHF.